The clone carrying this TCR beta chain was detected only a few times. Its antigen remains unidentified. Approximately 2.2 micrograms of genomic DNA from cryopreserved PBMCs went into TCR beta libraries. Deep sequencing aimed at 1 in 200,000 to 1 in 1 million T cells' resolution. Method: immunoSEQ multiplex PCR; TCRdb's copy keeps in-frame clones and lacks some. The sample records 12,000 to 15,000 clones, around 60% being singletons. This sample was included in a study of cytotoxic CD8 clonotypes in ibrutinib-treated CLL. Broader study findings: Clonality was higher at baseline than in age-matched healthy donors and tracked circulating CD8+ T-cell counts. Public clonotypes, rarely seen, contracted or held steady on treatment.

The CDR3 has 14 residues. V was trimmed by 4 bases and J by 2 bases, leaving 11 bases between them. CDR1 is MGHRA, CDR2 YSYEKL, per germline. The sequence was collected from a human donor with chronic lymphocytic leukemia. This sample comprised PBMCs, obtained before ibrutinib treatment. The chain is built from TRBV4-1 and TRBJ2-5; tentatively, D is TRBD2 (6 bases). As DNA, the CDR3 is TGCGCCAGCAGCCGGCCCGGGACTCAAGAGACCCAGTACTTC. It specifies CASSRPGTQETQYF.